The sequence of this T cell receptor beta chain was determined in a study of T cells in Graves' hyperthyroidism and ophthalmopathy. This CDR3 is built from 15 residues. The V gene's germline CDR1 is SGDLS and CDR2 YYNGEE. V lost 5 bases to trimming and J lost 3 bases; unmatched junction nucleotides: 8. Recently diagnosed hyperthyroidism of less than 2 months' duration affected patients aged 18 to 65. The investigators amplified TCR beta CDR3 regions from RNA transcripts. TCR CDR3 underwent first-round RT-PCR with the HTBI primer set. Via MiXCR, TCRdb re-called the multiplex PCR reads, giving one row per CDR3 protein. The sample holds approximately 560,000 distinct CDR3 sequences, 40% to 55% seen once.

Sequencing was done on a sample of peripheral blood or thyroid tissue (not recorded which). This sequence joins TRBV9 and TRBJ2-7; TRBD2 matches at 10 bases. The sequence was obtained from a woman between 18 and 29 years old with Graves' hyperthyroidism. As DNA, the CDR3 is TGTGCCAGCAGTCCCTTACTAGCGGGAAACTACGAGCAGTACTTC. Translating it yields CASSPLLAGNYEQYF.